The clone carrying this T cell receptor beta chain was seen at least ten times. Its target is unknown. This sample is drawn from a study of post-analysis software for immune sequencing data. Study-level background: Multiple sclerosis in the patients followed relapsing-remitting, secondary progressive and progressive-relapsing courses.

Overall study findings and caveats: Normalized Chao1 diversity in multiple sclerosis patients fell significantly below that of controls. Clustering by F measure revealed strong co-clustering among samples prepared together in one batch. Patients had higher frequencies than controls of roughly 5 TRBV segments, including TRBV5-6, TRBV5-1 and TRBV20-1.

Germline CDR1 reads MDHEN; CDR2 reads SYDVKM. The CDR3 consists of 13 residues. V lost 3 bases, J lost 4 bases, and 9 bases lay in between. Presence of unique molecular identifiers characterized the TCR beta cDNA libraries. It was from roughly 1 to 10 million T cells that about 540,000 cDNA molecules came. Using its own MiXCR run on the PCR reads, TCRdb lists one record per CDR3 protein. The profile shows about 200,000 distinct CDR3 sequences, about 30% of them singletons. V usage is TRBV28 and J usage is TRBJ1-1; D is perhaps TRBD1 (5 bases). The TCR sequence derives from a girl younger than 18 with multiple sclerosis. Sequencing input: blood. As DNA, the CDR3 is TGTGCCAGCAGTTTTCGAGGGGTCACTGAAGCTTTCTTT. Encoded protein: CASSFRGVTEAFF.